Listed below are T cell receptor beta chains from one sample, sequenced in a study of blood T cells in healthy people across ages. One entry per CDR3 protein results from TCRdb running MiXCR on the 5' RACE reads. The table shows about 1.8 million distinct CDR3 sequences, with 49% occurring only once. Material: blood. The source is a woman between 40 and 50 years old in good health. CDR3s include the opening cysteine and the closing phenylalanine or tryptophan. The D gene is left open where the match is weak. Clone size is given for some rows only: seen once, a few or many times, or a class if the clone is expanded.

J gene: TRBJ2-1
D gene: TRBD2
V gene: TRBV20-1
clone size: once
CDR3 protein: CSAKWTSGIMFF
CDR3 DNA: TGCAGTGCTAAGTGGACTAGCGGGATCATGTTCTTC

J gene: TRBJ1-2
D gene: .
V gene: TRBV7-8
clone size: .
CDR3 protein: CASSSNVPFYGYTF
CDR3 DNA: TGTGCCAGCAGCTCCAATGTTCCGTTCTATGGCTACACCTTC

J gene: TRBJ2-1
D gene: TRBD1
V gene: TRBV10-3
clone size: few
CDR3 protein: CAISGTGLGDNEQFF
CDR3 DNA: TGTGCCATCAGTGGGACAGGCTTAGGGGACAATGAGCAGTTCTTC

J gene: TRBJ1-1
D gene: .
V gene: TRBV3-1
clone size: .
CDR3 protein: CASSFPGYGTEAFF
CDR3 DNA: TGTGCCAGCAGCTTTCCAGGTTATGGCACTGAAGCTTTCTTT

J gene: TRBJ2-5
D gene: .
V gene: TRBV18
clone size: .
CDR3 protein: CASSPLRGSETQYF
CDR3 DNA: TGTGCCAGCTCACCACTTAGGGGCAGCGAGACCCAGTACTTC

J gene: TRBJ1-1
D gene: .
V gene: TRBV5-1
clone size: few
CDR3 protein: CASSLATQSEAFF
CDR3 DNA: TGCGCCAGCAGCTTGGCCACACAGAGTGAAGCTTTCTTT

J gene: TRBJ1-2
D gene: .
V gene: TRBV7-9
clone size: .
CDR3 protein: CASSPGAEGYTF
CDR3 DNA: TGTGCCAGCAGCCCGGGGGCCGAGGGCTACACCTTC

J gene: TRBJ2-1
D gene: TRBD2
V gene: TRBV25-1
clone size: once
CDR3 protein: CASSGRGASYNEQFF
CDR3 DNA: TGTGCCAGCAGTGGGCGGGGGGCCTCCTACAATGAGCAGTTCTTC

J gene: TRBJ2-1
D gene: .
V gene: TRBV6-5
clone size: few
CDR3 protein: CASRTRDNEQFF
CDR3 DNA: TGTGCCAGCAGGACGAGGGACAATGAGCAGTTCTTC

J gene: TRBJ2-5
D gene: .
V gene: TRBV11-2
clone size: few
CDR3 protein: CASSFSRGQYF
CDR3 DNA: TGTGCCAGCAGCTTTAGCCGCGGGCAGTACTTC

J gene: TRBJ2-7
D gene: .
V gene: TRBV29-1
clone size: many
CDR3 protein: CSVNLSYEQYF
CDR3 DNA: TGCAGCGTTAACCTCTCCTACGAGCAGTACTTC

J gene: TRBJ2-5
D gene: TRBD1
V gene: TRBV29-1
clone size: .
CDR3 protein: CSVTPPGQESMKQYF
CDR3 DNA: TGCAGCGTCACACCCCCGGGACAGGAATCAATGAAGCAGTACTTC

J gene: TRBJ2-7
D gene: .
V gene: TRBV7-9
clone size: .
CDR3 protein: CASSLAGAVSYEQYF
CDR3 DNA: TGTGCCAGCAGCTTAGCCGGGGCAGTCTCCTACGAGCAGTACTTC

J gene: TRBJ1-2
D gene: .
V gene: TRBV25-1
clone size: .
CDR3 protein: CASTAADSGGYTF
CDR3 DNA: TGTGCCAGCACCGCAGCGGACAGTGGTGGCTACACCTTC

J gene: TRBJ2-2
D gene: .
V gene: TRBV5-8
clone size: once
CDR3 protein: CASSPGARGTGELFF
CDR3 DNA: TGTGCCAGCAGCCCGGGGGCGCGTGGCACCGGGGAGCTGTTTTTT

J gene: TRBJ1-2
D gene: TRBD1
V gene: TRBV5-1
clone size: few
CDR3 protein: CASSLSKRTGGYGYTF
CDR3 DNA: TGCGCCAGCAGCTTGTCGAAGAGGACAGGGGGATATGGCTACACCTTC

J gene: TRBJ2-6
D gene: TRBD2
V gene: TRBV7-8
clone size: .
CDR3 protein: CASSLRDRGGLSGANVLTF
CDR3 DNA: TGTGCCAGCAGCTTAAGGGACCGGGGGGGACTCTCTGGGGCCAACGTCCTGACTTTC

J gene: TRBJ1-2
D gene: TRBD1
V gene: TRBV28
clone size: .
CDR3 protein: CASSSSGTGRRGYTF
CDR3 DNA: TGTGCCAGCAGTTCCTCCGGGACAGGTCGGAGGGGCTACACCTTC

J gene: TRBJ2-5
D gene: .
V gene: TRBV7-2
clone size: .
CDR3 protein: CASSLFLSQETQYF
CDR3 DNA: TGTGCCAGCAGCTTATTCCTTAGCCAAGAGACCCAGTACTTC

J gene: TRBJ1-1
D gene: .
V gene: TRBV20-1
clone size: .
CDR3 protein: CSARTPGGSGTEAFF
CDR3 DNA: TGCAGTGCTAGGACCCCGGGAGGGAGCGGAACTGAAGCTTTCTTT

J gene: TRBJ2-5
D gene: .
V gene: TRBV20-1
clone size: .
CDR3 protein: CSARNIYTINRETQYF
CDR3 DNA: TGCAGTGCTAGAAATATCTACACTATCAACAGGGAGACCCAGTACTTC

J gene: TRBJ2-1
D gene: .
V gene: TRBV6-5
clone size: .
CDR3 protein: CASYNEQFF
CDR3 DNA: TGTGCCAGCTACAATGAGCAGTTCTTC

J gene: TRBJ2-3
D gene: .
V gene: TRBV27
clone size: once
CDR3 protein: CASSLAPADTQYF
CDR3 DNA: TGTGCCAGCAGTTTAGCCCCCGCAGATACGCAGTATTTT

J gene: TRBJ2-3
D gene: .
V gene: TRBV20-1
clone size: few
CDR3 protein: CSAHSALDTQYF
CDR3 DNA: TGCAGTGCTCACTCGGCTTTGGATACGCAGTATTTT

J gene: TRBJ2-5
D gene: .
V gene: TRBV4-3
clone size: .
CDR3 protein: CASSQDFLAVGETQYF
CDR3 DNA: TGCGCCAGCAGCCAAGACTTCTTAGCGGTGGGAGAGACCCAGTACTTC

J gene: TRBJ2-3
D gene: .
V gene: TRBV20-1
clone size: .
CDR3 protein: CSALQGGPDTQYF
CDR3 DNA: TGCAGTGCTCTGCAGGGGGGGCCAGATACGCAGTATTTT

J gene: TRBJ2-5
D gene: .
V gene: TRBV6-6
clone size: .
CDR3 protein: CASSYSRVEETQYF
CDR3 DNA: TGTGCCAGCAGTTACTCGAGAGTGGAAGAGACCCAGTACTTC

J gene: TRBJ2-3
D gene: .
V gene: TRBV5-1
clone size: once
CDR3 protein: CASSLPGHNTDTQYF
CDR3 DNA: TGCGCCAGCAGCTTGCCTGGACATAACACAGATACGCAGTATTTT

J gene: TRBJ2-1
D gene: .
V gene: TRBV7-2
clone size: few
CDR3 protein: CASSLQNALNNEQFF
CDR3 DNA: TGTGCCAGCAGCTTACAGAACGCCTTAAACAATGAGCAGTTCTTC

J gene: TRBJ2-1
D gene: TRBD2
V gene: TRBV20-1
clone size: few
CDR3 protein: CSASAGGSYNEQFF
CDR3 DNA: TGCAGTGCTAGTGCGGGGGGGTCCTACAATGAGCAGTTCTTC

J gene: TRBJ2-3
D gene: .
V gene: TRBV3-1
clone size: .
CDR3 protein: CASSQARKRTDTQYF
CDR3 DNA: TGTGCCAGCAGCCAAGCTCGGAAACGCACAGATACGCAGTATTTT

J gene: TRBJ1-6
D gene: .
V gene: TRBV15
clone size: .
CDR3 protein: CATSSSGKGNSPLHF
CDR3 DNA: TGTGCCACCAGCAGTTCAGGGAAGGGTAATTCACCCCTCCACTTT